Detailed here is one TCR beta chain. The entry originates in a study of control samples from healthy donors and cancer patients. Sequencing was performed with immunoSEQ multiplex PCR; in TCRdb, only in-frame clones are kept and a portion is missing. The data show approximately 220,000 clones, roughly 94% seen once. Sequenced material: blood. This clonotype was sampled from a man in his fifties or sixties in good health.

CDR3 coding DNA: TGTGCCAGCAGTTTTACAGGGGATGGCTACACCTTC. Residues: CASSFTGDGYTF. The V and J genes are TRBV6-5 and TRBJ1-2, with 7 bases fitting TRBD1. CDR1 is MNHEY, CDR2 SVGAGI, per germline. The V gene end was trimmed by 4 bases and the J gene end by 6 bases; junction bases not matched to a gene: 2. The CDR3 runs to 12 residues.